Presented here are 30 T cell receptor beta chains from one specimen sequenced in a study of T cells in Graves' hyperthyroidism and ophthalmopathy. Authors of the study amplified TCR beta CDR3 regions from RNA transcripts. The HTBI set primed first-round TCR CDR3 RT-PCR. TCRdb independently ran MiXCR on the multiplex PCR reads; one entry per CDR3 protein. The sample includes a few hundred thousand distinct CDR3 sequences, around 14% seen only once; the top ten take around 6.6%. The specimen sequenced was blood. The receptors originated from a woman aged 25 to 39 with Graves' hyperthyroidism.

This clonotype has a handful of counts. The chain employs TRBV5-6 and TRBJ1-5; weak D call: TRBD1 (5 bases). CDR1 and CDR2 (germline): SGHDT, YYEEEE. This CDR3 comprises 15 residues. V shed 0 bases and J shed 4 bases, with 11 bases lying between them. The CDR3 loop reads CASSLGAGRNQPQHF. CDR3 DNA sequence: TGTGCCAGCAGCTTGGGAGCAGGGAGAAATCAGCCCCAGCATTTT.

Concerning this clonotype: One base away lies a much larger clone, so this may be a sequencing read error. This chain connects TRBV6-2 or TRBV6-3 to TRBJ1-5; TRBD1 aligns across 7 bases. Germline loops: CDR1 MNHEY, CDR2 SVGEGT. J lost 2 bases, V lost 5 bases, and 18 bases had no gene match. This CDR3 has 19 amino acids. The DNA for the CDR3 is TGTGCCAGCAGTCACCAGACAGGGATAGGAGGGCCGCGCAATCAGCCCCAGCATTTT. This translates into CASSHQTGIGGPRNQPQHF.

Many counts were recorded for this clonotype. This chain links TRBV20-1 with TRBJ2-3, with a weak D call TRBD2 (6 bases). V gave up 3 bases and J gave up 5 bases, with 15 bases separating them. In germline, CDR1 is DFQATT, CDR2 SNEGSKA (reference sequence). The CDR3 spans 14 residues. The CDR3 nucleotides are TGCAGTGCTAGCCCCGGGAGTGCGGGAGATACGCAGTATTTT. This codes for CSASPGSAGDTQYF.

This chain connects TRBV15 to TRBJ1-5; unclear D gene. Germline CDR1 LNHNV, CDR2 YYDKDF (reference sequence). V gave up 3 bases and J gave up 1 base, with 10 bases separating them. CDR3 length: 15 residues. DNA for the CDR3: TGTGCCACCAGCAGTAGATCGGCAAGCAATCAGCCCCAGCATTTT. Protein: CATSSRSASNQPQHF.

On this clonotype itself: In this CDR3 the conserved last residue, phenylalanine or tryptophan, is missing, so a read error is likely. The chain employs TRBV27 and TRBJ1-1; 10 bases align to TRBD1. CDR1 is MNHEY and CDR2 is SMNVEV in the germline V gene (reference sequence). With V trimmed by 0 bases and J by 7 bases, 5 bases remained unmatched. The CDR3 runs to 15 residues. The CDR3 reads CASSLSGTGVGEAFL. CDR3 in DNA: TGTGCCAGCAGTTTATCTGGGACAGGGGTGGGTGAAGCTTTCCTT.

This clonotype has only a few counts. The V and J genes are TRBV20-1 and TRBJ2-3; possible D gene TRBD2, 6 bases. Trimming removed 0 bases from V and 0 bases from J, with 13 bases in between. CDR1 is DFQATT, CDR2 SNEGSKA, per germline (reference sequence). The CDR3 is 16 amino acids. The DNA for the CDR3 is TGCAGTGCTAGAGATAGGCTAGCGACTAGCACAGATACGCAGTATTTT. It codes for CSARDRLATSTDTQYF.

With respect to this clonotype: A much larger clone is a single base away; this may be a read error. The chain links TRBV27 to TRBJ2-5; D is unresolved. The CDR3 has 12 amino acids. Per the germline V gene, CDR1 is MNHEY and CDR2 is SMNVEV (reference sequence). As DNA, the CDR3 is TGTGCCAGCACCAACAACCAAGAGATCCAGTACTTC. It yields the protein CASTNNQEIQYF.

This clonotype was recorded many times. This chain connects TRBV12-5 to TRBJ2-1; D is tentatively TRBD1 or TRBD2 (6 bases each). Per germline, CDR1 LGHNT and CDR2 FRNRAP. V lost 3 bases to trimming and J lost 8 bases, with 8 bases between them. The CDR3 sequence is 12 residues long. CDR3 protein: CASGLGGYEQFF. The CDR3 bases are TGTGCTAGTGGTTTAGGGGGGTATGAGCAGTTCTTC.

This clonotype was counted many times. For the CDR3, the DNA is TGTGCCAGCAGCCGGCGGACGGGGAACACTGAAGCTTTCTTT. It encodes CASSRRTGNTEAFF. The rearrangement links TRBV3-1 to TRBJ1-1; D is unclear. The CDR3 totals 14 residues. CDR1 and CDR2 from the germline V gene are LGHDT and YNNKEL (reference sequence). Trimming pared 4 bases from V and 1 base from J, leaving 10 bases between.

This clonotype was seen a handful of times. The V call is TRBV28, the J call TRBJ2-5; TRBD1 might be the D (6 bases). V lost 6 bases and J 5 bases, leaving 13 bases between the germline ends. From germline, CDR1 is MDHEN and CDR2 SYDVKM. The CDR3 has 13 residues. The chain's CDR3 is CASRMSGEETQYF. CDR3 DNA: TGTGCCAGCAGAATGTCAGGGGAGGAGACCCAGTACTTC.

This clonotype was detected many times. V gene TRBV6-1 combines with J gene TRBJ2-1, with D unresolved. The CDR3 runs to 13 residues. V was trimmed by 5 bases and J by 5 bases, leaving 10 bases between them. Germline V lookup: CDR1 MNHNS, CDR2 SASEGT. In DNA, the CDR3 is TGTGCCAGCAGTCGGACGGTTAACAATGAGCAGTTCTTC. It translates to CASSRTVNNEQFF.

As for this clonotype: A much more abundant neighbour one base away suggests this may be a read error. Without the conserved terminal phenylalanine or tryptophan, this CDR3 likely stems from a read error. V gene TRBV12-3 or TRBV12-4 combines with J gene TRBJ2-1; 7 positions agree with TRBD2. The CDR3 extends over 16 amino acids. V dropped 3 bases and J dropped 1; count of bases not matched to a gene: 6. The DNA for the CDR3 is TGTGCCAGCAGTTTTTCTCCTAGCGGTTCCTACAATGAGCAGTTCCTC. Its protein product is CASSFSPSGSYNEQFL.

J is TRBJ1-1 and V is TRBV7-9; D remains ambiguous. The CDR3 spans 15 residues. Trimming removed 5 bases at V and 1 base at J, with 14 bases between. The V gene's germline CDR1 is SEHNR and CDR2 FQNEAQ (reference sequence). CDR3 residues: CASSPSPPRNTEAFF. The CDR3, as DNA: TGTGCCAGCAGCCCTAGTCCCCCGAGGAACACTGAAGCTTTCTTT.

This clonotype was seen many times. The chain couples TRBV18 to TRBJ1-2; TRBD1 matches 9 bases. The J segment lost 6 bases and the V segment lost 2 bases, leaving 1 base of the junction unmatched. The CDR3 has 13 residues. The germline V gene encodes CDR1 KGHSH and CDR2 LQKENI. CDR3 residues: CASSPGQGNGYTF. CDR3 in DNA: TGTGCCAGCTCACCAGGACAGGGGAATGGCTACACCTTC.

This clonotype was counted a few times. The CDR3 is CASSESRTGSSYNEQFF. CDR3 DNA sequence: TGCGCCAGCAGTGAGTCCCGGACAGGAAGCTCCTACAATGAGCAGTTCTTC. The chain recombines TRBV10-1 with TRBJ2-1; 7 bases align to TRBD1. This CDR3 is built from 17 residues. Per germline, CDR1 WNHNN and CDR2 SYGVQD (reference sequence). Losses at the gene ends were 0 bases for V and 0 bases for J; bases not matched to a gene: 5.

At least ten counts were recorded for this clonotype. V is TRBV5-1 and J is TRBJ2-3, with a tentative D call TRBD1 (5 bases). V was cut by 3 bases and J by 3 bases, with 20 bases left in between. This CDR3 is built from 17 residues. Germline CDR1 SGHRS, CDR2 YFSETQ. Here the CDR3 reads CASSSQLAGLSTDTQYF. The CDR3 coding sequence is TGCGCCAGCAGCTCGCAGCTCGCAGGGCTATCGACAGATACGCAGTATTTT.

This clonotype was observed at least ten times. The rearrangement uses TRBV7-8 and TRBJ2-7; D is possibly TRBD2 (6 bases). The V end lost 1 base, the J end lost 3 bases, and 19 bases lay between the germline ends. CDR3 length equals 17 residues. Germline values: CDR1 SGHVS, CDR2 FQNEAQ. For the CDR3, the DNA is TGTGCCAGCAGCTTAGTATCTCCTAGCGAGCCGCTCTACGAGCAGTACTTC. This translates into CASSLVSPSEPLYEQYF.

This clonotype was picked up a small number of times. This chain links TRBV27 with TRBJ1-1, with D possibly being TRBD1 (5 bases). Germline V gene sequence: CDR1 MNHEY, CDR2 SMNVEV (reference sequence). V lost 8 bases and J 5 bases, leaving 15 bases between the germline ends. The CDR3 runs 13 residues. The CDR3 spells CASGHQGWTEAFF. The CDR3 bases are TGTGCCAGCGGACACCAGGGCTGGACTGAAGCTTTCTTT.

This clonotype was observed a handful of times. The CDR3: CASSFDEDPRTYEQYF. The CDR3 DNA is TGTGCCAGCAGTTTCGACGAAGATCCGCGCACCTACGAGCAGTACTTC. This chain uses TRBV11-2 with TRBJ2-7, with no clear D. Germline V CDR1 and CDR2: SGHAT, FQNNGV. V was cut by 6 bases and J by 2 bases, with 20 bases left in between. This CDR3 contains 16 residues.

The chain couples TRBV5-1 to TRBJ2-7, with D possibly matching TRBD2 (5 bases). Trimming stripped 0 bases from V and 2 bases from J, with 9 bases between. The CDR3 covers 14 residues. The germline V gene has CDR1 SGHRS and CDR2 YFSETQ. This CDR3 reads CASSLVGSPYEQYF. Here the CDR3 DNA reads TGCGCCAGCAGCTTGGTGGGGAGCCCCTACGAGCAGTACTTC.

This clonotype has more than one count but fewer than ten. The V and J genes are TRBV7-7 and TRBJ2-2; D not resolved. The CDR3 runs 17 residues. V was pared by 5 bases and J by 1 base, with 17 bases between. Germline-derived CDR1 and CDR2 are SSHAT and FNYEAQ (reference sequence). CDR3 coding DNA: TGTGCCAGCAGCGATGTGTCCCTAGGAGAGAACACCGGGGAGCTGTTTTTT. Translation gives CASSDVSLGENTGELFF.

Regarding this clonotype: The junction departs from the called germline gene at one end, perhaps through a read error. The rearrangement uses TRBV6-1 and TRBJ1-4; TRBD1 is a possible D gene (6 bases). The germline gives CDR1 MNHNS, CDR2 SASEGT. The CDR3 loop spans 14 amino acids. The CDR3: CTSRQGRANEKLFF. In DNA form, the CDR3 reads TGTACCAGCAGGCAGGGGAGAGCTAATGAAAAACTGTTTTTT.

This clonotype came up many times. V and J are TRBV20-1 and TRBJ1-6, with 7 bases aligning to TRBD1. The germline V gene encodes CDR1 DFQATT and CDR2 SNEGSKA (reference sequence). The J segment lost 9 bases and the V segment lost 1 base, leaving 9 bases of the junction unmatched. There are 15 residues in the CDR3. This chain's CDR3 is CSARVSDRESSPLHF. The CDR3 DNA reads TGCAGTGCTAGAGTGTCTGACAGGGAGAGTTCACCCCTCCACTTT.

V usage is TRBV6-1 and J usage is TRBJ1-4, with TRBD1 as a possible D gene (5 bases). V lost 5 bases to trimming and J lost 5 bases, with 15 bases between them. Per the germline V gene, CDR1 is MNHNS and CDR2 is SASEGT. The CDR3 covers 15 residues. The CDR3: CASSTPRRGNEKLFF. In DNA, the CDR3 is TGTGCCAGCAGTACTCCACGGCGGGGGAATGAAAAACTGTTTTTT.

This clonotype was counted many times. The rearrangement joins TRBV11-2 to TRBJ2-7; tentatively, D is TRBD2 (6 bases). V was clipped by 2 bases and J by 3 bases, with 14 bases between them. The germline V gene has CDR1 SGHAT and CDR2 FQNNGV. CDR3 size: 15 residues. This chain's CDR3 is CASSLISSGYYEQYF. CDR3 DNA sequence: TGTGCCAGCAGCTTAATAAGTAGCGGCTACTACGAGCAGTACTTC.

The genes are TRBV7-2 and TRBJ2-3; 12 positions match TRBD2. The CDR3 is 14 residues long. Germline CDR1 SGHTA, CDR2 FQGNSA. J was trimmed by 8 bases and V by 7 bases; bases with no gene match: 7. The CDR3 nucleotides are TGTGCCAGCACCCCGTCTAGCGGGGGGGGTACGCAGTATTTT. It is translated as CASTPSSGGGTQYF.

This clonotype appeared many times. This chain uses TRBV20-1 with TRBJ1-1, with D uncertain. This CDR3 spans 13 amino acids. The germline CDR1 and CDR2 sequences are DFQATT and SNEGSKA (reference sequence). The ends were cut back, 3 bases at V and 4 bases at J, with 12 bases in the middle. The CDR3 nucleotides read TGCAGTGCTAGGGAATCTCCGGGCACTGAAGCTTTCTTT. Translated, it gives CSARESPGTEAFF.

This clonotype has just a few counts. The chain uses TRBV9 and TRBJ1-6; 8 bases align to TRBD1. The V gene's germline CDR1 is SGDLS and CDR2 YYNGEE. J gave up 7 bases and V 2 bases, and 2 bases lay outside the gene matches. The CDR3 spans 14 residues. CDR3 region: CASSVRTGNSPLHF. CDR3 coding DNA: TGTGCCAGCAGCGTCCGGACAGGGAATTCACCCCTCCACTTT.

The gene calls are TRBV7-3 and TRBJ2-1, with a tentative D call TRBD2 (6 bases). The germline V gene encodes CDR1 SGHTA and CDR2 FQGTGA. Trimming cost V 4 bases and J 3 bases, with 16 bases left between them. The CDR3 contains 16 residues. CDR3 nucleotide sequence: TGTGCCAGCAGCTCCACCGGGACTCCATACTACAATGAGCAGTTCTTC. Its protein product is CASSSTGTPYYNEQFF.

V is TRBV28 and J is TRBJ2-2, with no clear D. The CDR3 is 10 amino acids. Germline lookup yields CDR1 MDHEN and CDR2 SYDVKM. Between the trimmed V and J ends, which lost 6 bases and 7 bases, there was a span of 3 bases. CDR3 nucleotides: TGTGCCAGCAGGGACGGGGAGCTGTTTTTT. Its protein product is CASRDGELFF.